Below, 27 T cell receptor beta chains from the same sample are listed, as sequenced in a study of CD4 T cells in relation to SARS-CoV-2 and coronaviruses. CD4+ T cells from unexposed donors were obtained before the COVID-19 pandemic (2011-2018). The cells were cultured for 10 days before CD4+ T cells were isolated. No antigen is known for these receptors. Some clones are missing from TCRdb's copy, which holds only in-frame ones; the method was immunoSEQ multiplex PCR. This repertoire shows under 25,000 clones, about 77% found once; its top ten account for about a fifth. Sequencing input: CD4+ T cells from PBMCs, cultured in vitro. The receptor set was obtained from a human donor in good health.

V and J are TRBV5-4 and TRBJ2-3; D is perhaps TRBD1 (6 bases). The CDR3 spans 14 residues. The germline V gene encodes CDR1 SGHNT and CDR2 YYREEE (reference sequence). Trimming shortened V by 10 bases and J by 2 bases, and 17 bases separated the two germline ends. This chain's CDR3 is CAPPLDRYTDTQYF. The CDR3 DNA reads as TGTGCCCCCCCCCTCGACAGGTACACAGATACGCAGTATTTT.

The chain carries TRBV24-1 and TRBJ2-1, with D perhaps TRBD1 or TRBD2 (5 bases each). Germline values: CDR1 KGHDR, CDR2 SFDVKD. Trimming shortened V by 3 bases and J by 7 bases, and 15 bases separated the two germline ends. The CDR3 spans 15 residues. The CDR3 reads CATSDPGTPPNEQFF. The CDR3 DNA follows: TGTGCCACCAGTGATCCCGGGACCCCTCCGAATGAGCAGTTCTTC.

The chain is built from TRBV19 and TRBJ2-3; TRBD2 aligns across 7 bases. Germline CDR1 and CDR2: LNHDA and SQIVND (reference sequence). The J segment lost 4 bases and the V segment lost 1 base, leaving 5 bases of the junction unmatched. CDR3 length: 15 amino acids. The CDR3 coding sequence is TGTGCCAGTAGTATAGCTGTTGCGGGAGCAGATACGCAGTATTTT. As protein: CASSIAVAGADTQYF. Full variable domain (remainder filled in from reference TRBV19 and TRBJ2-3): DGGITQSPKYLFRKEGQNVTLSCEQNLNHDAMYWYRQDPGQGLRLIYYSQIVNDFQKGDIAEGYSVSREKKESFPLTVTSAQKNPTAFYLCASSIAVAGADTQYFGPGTRLTVL.

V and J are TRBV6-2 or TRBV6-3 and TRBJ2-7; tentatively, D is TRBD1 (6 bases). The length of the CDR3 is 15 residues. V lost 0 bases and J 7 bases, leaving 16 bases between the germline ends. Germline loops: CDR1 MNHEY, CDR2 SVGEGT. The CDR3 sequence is CASSYSATGKIEQYF. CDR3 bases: TGTGCCAGCAGTTACTCCGCTACAGGGAAGATAGAGCAGTACTTC.

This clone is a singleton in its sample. The CDR3 DNA reads as TGTGCCAGCAGCTTAGATCTATTCAGGGGCCCTGAAGCTTTCTTT. Its translation: CASSLDLFRGPEAFF. This chain connects TRBV11-2 to TRBJ1-1, with D maybe TRBD1 (6 bases). The CDR3 extends over 15 amino acids. In germline, CDR1 is SGHAT, CDR2 FQNNGV. V lost 0 bases and J lost 6, with 14 bases in between. The whole variable domain, filled in from reference TRBV11-2 and TRBJ1-1, reads EAGVAQSPRYKIIEKRQSVAFWCNPISGHATLYWYQQILGQGPKLLIQFQNNGVVDDSQLPKDRFSAERLKGVDSTLKIQPAKLEDSAVYLCASSLDLFRGPEAFFGQGTRLTVV.

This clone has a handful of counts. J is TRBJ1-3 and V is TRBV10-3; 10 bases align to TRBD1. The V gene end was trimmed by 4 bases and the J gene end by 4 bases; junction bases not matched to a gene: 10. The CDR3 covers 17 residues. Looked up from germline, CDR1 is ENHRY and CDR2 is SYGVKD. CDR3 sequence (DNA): TGTGCCATCAGTGGAGACTCCGGGACAGGGGAGGGAAACACCATATATTTT. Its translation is CAISGDSGTGEGNTIYF.

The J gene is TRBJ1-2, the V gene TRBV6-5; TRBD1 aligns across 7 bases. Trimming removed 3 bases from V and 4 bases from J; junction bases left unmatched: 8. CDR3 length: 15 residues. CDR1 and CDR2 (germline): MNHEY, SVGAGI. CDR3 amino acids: CASSYSPGTAYGYTF. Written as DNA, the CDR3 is TGTGCCAGCAGTTATTCCCCCGGGACAGCCTATGGCTACACCTTC.

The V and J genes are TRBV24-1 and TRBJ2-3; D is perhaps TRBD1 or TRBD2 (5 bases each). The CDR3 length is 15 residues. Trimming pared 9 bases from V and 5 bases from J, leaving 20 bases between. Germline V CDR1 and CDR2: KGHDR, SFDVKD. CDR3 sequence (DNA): TGTGCCACCGGGGAGAGGGGTGGGATGGAAGATACGCAGTATTTT. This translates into CATGERGGMEDTQYF.

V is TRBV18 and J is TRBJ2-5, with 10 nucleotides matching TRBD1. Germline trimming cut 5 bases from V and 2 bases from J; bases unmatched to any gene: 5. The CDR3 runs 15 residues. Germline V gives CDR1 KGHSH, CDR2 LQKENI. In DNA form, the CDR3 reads TGTGCCAGCTCAGCCGGGACAGGGGATCAAGAGACCCAGTACTTC. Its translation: CASSAGTGDQETQYF.

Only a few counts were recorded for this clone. Written as DNA, the CDR3 is TGTGCCAGCAGCCCTCGGGCAGCTTCTTGGAATGAGCAGTTCTTC. Protein: CASSPRAASWNEQFF. V is TRBV11-3 and J is TRBJ2-1; no clear D gene. Trimming left V 5 bases short and J 7 bases short, with 18 bases between. The CDR3 has 15 residues. CDR1 SGHNT and CDR2 YENEEA come from the germline V gene.

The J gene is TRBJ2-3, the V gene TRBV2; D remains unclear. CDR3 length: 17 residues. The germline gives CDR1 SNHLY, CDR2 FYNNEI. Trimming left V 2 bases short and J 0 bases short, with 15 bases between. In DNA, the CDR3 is TGTGCCAGCAGTGAACTTTCTTGGGATTCGAGCACAGATACGCAGTATTTT. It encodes CASSELSWDSSTDTQYF.

CDR3 DNA: TGTGCCAGCAGCCCTTCTGCACCCTACAATGAGCAGTTCTTC. Amino acids: CASSPSAPYNEQFF. The chain recombines TRBV3-1 (or the pseudogene TRBV3-2) with TRBJ2-1; D is unclear. The CDR3 is 14 residues long. Trimming removed 4 bases at V and 2 bases at J, with 9 bases between. CDR1 is LGHDT, CDR2 YNNKEL, per germline (reference sequence).

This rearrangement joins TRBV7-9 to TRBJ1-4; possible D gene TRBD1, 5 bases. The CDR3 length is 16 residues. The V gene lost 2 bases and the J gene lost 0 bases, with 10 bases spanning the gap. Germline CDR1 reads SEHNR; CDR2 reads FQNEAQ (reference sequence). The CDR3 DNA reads TGTGCCAGCAGCTTACTGGGGGATTCAACTAATGAAAAACTGTTTTTT. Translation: CASSLLGDSTNEKLFF.

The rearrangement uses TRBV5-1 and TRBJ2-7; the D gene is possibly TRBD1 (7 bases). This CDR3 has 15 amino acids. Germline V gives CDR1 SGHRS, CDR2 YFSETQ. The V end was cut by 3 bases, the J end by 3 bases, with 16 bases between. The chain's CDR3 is CASSSGGTIGYEQYF. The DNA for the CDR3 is TGCGCCAGCAGCTCAGGGGGGACAATCGGCTACGAGCAGTACTTC.

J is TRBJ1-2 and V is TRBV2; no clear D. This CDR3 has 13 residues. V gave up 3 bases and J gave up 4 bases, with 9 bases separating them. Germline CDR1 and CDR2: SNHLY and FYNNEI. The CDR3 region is CASSELDGYGYTF. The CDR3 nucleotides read TGTGCCAGCAGTGAGTTGGACGGCTATGGCTACACCTTC.

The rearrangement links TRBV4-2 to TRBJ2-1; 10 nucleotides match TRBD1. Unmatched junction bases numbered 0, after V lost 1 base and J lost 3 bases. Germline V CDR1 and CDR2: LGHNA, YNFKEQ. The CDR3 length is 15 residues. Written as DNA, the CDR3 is TGTGCCAGCAGCCAAGGGACAGGGGGCTACAATGAGCAGTTCTTC. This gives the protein CASSQGTGGYNEQFF.

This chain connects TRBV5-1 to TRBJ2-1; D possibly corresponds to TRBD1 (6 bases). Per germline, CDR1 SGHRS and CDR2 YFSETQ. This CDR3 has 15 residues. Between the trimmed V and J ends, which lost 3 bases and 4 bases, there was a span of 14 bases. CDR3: CASSWGPGYYNEQFF. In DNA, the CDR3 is TGCGCCAGCAGCTGGGGGCCGGGATATTACAATGAGCAGTTCTTC.

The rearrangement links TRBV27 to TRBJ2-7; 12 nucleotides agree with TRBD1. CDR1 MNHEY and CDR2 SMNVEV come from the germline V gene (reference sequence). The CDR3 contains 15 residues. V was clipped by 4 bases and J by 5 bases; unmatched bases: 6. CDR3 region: CASSSTGTGGHEQYF. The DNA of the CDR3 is TGTGCCAGCAGTTCCACCGGGACAGGGGGCCACGAGCAGTACTTC.

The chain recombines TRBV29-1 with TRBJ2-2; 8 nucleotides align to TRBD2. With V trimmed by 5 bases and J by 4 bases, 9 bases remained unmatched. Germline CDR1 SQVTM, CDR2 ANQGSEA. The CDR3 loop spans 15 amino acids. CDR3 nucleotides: TGCAGCGTTCAATCCAGGCTAGCGGGCACCGGGGAGCTGTTTTTT. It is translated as CSVQSRLAGTGELFF.

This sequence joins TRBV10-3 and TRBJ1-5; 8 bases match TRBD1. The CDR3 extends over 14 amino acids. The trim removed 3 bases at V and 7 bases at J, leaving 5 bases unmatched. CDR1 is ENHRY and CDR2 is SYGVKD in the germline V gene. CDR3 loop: CAISESGGRQPQHF. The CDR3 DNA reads TGTGCCATCAGTGAATCAGGGGGCCGGCAGCCCCAGCATTTT.

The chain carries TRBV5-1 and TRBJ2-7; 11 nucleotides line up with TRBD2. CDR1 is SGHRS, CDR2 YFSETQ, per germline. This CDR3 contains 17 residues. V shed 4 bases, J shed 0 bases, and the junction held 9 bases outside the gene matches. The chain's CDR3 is CASSTSYLAGGSYEQYF. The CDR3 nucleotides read TGCGCCAGCAGCACTAGCTATCTAGCGGGAGGCTCCTACGAGCAGTACTTC.

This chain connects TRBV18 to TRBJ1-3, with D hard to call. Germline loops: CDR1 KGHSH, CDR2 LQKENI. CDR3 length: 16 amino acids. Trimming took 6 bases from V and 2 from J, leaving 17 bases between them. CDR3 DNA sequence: TGTGCCAGCTCGAGGGAAGGAGGCAGTCCTGGAAACACCATATATTTT. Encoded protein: CASSREGGSPGNTIYF.

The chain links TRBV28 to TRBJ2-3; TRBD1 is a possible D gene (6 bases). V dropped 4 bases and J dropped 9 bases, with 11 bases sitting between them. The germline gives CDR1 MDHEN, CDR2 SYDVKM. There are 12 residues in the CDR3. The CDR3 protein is CASSWTGTTQYF. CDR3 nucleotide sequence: TGTGCCAGCAGTTGGACTGGGACAACGCAGTATTTT.

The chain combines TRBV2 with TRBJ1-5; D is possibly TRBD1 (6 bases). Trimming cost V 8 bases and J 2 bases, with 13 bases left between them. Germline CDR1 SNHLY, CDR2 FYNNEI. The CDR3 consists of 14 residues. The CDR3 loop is CASQQGSGNQPQHF. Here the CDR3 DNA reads TGTGCCAGCCAACAGGGATCCGGCAATCAGCCCCAGCATTTT.

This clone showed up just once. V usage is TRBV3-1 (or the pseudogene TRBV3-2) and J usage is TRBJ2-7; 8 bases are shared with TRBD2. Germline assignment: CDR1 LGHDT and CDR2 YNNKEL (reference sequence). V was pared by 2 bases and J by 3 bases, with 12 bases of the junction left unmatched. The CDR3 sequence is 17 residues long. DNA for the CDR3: TGTGCCAGCAGCCAACTGGGGTGGCGGGAGGCCTACTACGAGCAGTACTTC. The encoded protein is CASSQLGWREAYYEQYF.

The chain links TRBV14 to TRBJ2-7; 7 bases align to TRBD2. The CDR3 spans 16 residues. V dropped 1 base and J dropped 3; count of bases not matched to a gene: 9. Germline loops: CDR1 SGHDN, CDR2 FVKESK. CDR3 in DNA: TGTGCCAGCAGCCAAGGGGAGGGACCACCGAACTACGAGCAGTACTTC. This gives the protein CASSQGEGPPNYEQYF.

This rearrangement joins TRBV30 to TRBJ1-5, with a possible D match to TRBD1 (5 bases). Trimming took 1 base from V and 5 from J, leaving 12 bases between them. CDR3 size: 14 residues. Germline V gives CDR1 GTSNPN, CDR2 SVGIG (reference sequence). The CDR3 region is CAWSGQGGHQPQHF. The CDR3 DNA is TGTGCCTGGAGTGGGCAGGGTGGCCATCAGCCCCAGCATTTT.